The 32 T cell receptor beta chains reported below all come from one sample, sequenced in a study of post-analysis software for immune sequencing data. Their antigen targets remain unknown. Unique molecular identifiers tagged the TCR beta cDNA libraries. A single record per CDR3 protein comes from TCRdb applying MiXCR to the PCR reads. The table lists about 770,000 distinct CDR3 sequences, about 43% of them singletons. Whole-study results and caveats: There were five or six TRBV segments more frequent in patients than controls, and TRBV5-6, TRBV5-1 and TRBV20-1 were among them.

What was sequenced was blood. The receptors shown here come from a girl aged 10 to 17 with multiple sclerosis.

This rearrangement joins TRBV15 to TRBJ1-6; D not resolved. Looked up from germline, CDR1 is LNHNV and CDR2 is YYDKDF (reference sequence). The V and J ends lost 1 base and 6 bases respectively, with 7 bases between them. The CDR3 is 14 amino acids. CDR3 sequence: CATSRGDGNSPLHF. The CDR3 nucleotides read TGTGCCACCAGCAGAGGAGACGGTAATTCACCCCTCCACTTT.

This rearrangement joins TRBV6-1 to TRBJ1-5; weak D call: TRBD1 (6 bases). The ends were cut back, 7 bases at V and 3 bases at J, with 10 bases in the middle. This CDR3 region has 13 residues. Germline V gene data show CDR1 as MNHNS and CDR2 as SASEGT. CDR3 residues: CASTWDNNQPQHF. DNA of the CDR3: TGTGCCAGCACCTGGGACAACAATCAGCCCCAGCATTTT.

This rearrangement joins TRBV2 to TRBJ1-2; TRBD1 might be the D (5 bases). The ends were cut back, 7 bases at V and 4 bases at J, with 19 bases in the middle. From germline, CDR1 is SNHLY and CDR2 FYNNEI. This CDR3 spans 15 amino acids. CDR3 in amino acids: CASTGGGPEPYGYTF. CDR3 in DNA: TGTGCCAGCACGGGGGGAGGGCCGGAGCCCTATGGCTACACCTTC.

The sample holds one count of this clonotype. CDR3: CASSSVPGLAGSYEQYF. The CDR3 DNA is TGTGCCAGCAGTTCTGTCCCGGGACTAGCGGGGTCCTACGAGCAGTACTTC. The chain carries TRBV28 and TRBJ2-7; 13 bases align to TRBD2. The germline gives CDR1 MDHEN, CDR2 SYDVKM. With 4 bases clipped from V and 1 base from J, the junction kept 7 bases outside the gene matches. CDR3 length equals 17 residues.

The chain is built from TRBV28 and TRBJ2-7, with TRBD2 matching over 10 bases. Trimming cost V 7 bases and J 3 bases; bases outside gene matches: 12. The CDR3 is made up of 16 amino acids. CDR1 and CDR2 from the germline V gene are MDHEN and SYDVKM. CDR3 coding DNA: TGTGCCAGCAACCAACGGGGACTAGCGCTAAACTACGAGCAGTACTTC. This translates into CASNQRGLALNYEQYF.

In the case of this clonotype: This could be a read error, since a much larger clone is one nucleotide away. The rearrangement links TRBV12-3 or TRBV12-4 to TRBJ2-7, with D possibly matching TRBD2 (5 bases). Trimming took 0 bases from V and 2 from J, leaving 8 bases between them. The CDR3 sequence is 14 residues long. Here the CDR3 DNA reads TGTGCCAGCAGTTTAGCGGGAGTCCCCTACGAGCAGTACTTC. Protein product: CASSLAGVPYEQYF.

This chain uses TRBV27 with TRBJ2-7; TRBD1 agrees at 9 bases. The CDR3 has 20 amino acids. V lost 2 bases to trimming and J lost 3 bases; unmatched junction nucleotides: 20. The germline gives CDR1 MNHEY, CDR2 SMNVEV (reference sequence). This CDR3 reads CASSLGQRTGVGSGFYEQYF. In nucleotides, the CDR3 is TGTGCCAGCAGTTTAGGTCAACGGACAGGGGTGGGCTCGGGGTTCTACGAGCAGTACTTC.

V gene TRBV7-6 combines with J gene TRBJ2-7; 7 bases align to TRBD1. The CDR3 contains 14 residues. The ends lost 1 base at V and 5 bases at J; junction bases unmatched: 5. The V gene's germline CDR1 is SGHVS and CDR2 FNYEAQ. CDR3 sequence reads: CASSLGEGAHEQYF. CDR3 nucleotide sequence: TGTGCCAGCAGCTTAGGAGAGGGGGCGCACGAGCAGTACTTC.

This clonotype was observed a handful of times. This chain uses TRBV15 with TRBJ2-4, with 7 bases fitting TRBD2. The last part of the DNA fits TRBJ2-7 better; the J call may be wrong. The CDR3 is made up of 15 amino acids. Germline values: CDR1 LNHNV, CDR2 YYDKDF (reference sequence). The CDR3 is CATSRGGGSSYEQYF. For the CDR3, the DNA is TGTGCCACCAGCAGGGGCGGGGGTAGCTCCTACGAGCAGTACTTC.

J is TRBJ2-5 and V is TRBV7-2; tentatively, D is TRBD2 (6 bases). The CDR3 is 17 amino acids. Trimming left V 2 bases short and J 7 bases short, with 23 bases between. Germline CDR1 reads SGHTA; CDR2 reads FQGNSA. In DNA, the CDR3 is TGTGCCAGCAGCTTATTTGGGCGATTAGCGGCAATTGGGACCCAGTACTTC. Residues: CASSLFGRLAAIGTQYF.

There are a few counts of this clonotype. The CDR3 spells CSALGTGGVEQYF. Written as DNA, the CDR3 is TGCAGTGCCCTGGGGACAGGGGGGGTCGAGCAGTACTTC. J is TRBJ2-4 and V is TRBV20-1, with 11 bases aligning to TRBD1. The DNA end favors TRBJ2-7, so the J call may be wrong. Germline loops: CDR1 DFQATT, CDR2 SNEGSKA (reference sequence). This CDR3 has 13 residues.

This clonotype showed up just a few times. The genes are TRBV7-9 and TRBJ2-7, with TRBD1 identical over 8 bases. Germline CDR1 reads SEHNR; CDR2 reads FQNEAQ (reference sequence). V lost 5 bases, J lost 0 bases, and 6 bases stayed unmatched. The CDR3 runs 15 residues. CDR3 in DNA: TGTGCCAGCAGCCCGGTCCAGGGGGCCTCCTACGAGCAGTACTTC. Its translation: CASSPVQGASYEQYF.

This clonotype showed up just a few times. The V call is TRBV27, the J call TRBJ1-1, with 7 bases that match TRBD1. Germline V gene lookup returns CDR1 MNHEY and CDR2 SMNVEV (reference sequence). CDR3 length equals 17 residues. J lost 1 base, V lost 5 bases, and 13 bases had no gene match. Here the CDR3 DNA reads TGTGCCAGCAGTCTCACTTGGGGGACAGCTACGAACACTGAAGCTTTCTTT. Amino acid sequence: CASSLTWGTATNTEAFF.

The chain carries TRBV12-3 or TRBV12-4 and TRBJ2-1, with a tentative D call TRBD2 (5 bases). Trimming removed 7 bases at V and 7 bases at J, with 11 bases between. The CDR3 loop spans 12 amino acids. CDR3 residues: CASTPGENEQFF. CDR3 in DNA: TGTGCCAGCACCCCTGGGGAGAATGAGCAGTTCTTC.

In its sample, this clonotype was seen a few times. The chain has TRBV7-2 and TRBJ1-4; D not resolved. This CDR3 contains 17 residues. V was trimmed by 1 base and J by 0 bases, leaving 12 bases between them. Germline values: CDR1 SGHTA, CDR2 FQGNSA. The CDR3 is CASSLGASWATNEKLFF. CDR3 coding DNA: TGTGCCAGCAGCTTAGGGGCGTCCTGGGCAACTAATGAAAAACTGTTTTTT.

This chain uses TRBV29-1 with TRBJ2-3; 11 bases are a match to TRBD2. In germline, CDR1 is SQVTM, CDR2 ANQGSEA. Trimming at V came to 6 bases and at J to 4 bases, leaving 3 bases not matched to a gene. The CDR3 is 13 residues long. In DNA, the CDR3 is TGCAGCGTGACGACTAGCGGGGCAGATACGCAGTATTTT. This translates into CSVTTSGADTQYF.

The V and J genes are TRBV3-1 and TRBJ2-1; D assignment may be TRBD1 or TRBD2 (5 bases each). V was pared by 7 bases and J by 5 bases, with 12 bases between. CDR1 and CDR2 (germline): LGHDT, YNNKEL (reference sequence). The CDR3 loop spans 13 amino acids. CDR3 in DNA: TGTGCCAGCAATTTCGGGGCCAACAATGAGCAGTTCTTC. Its translation: CASNFGANNEQFF.

This clonotype was counted a single time. V is TRBV12-3 or TRBV12-4 and J is TRBJ2-1; 10 nucleotides match TRBD1. This CDR3 comprises 15 residues. J was trimmed by 7 bases and V by 6 bases; bases with no gene match: 9. The CDR3 loop is CASSPGTGAGNEQFF. The CDR3 coding sequence is TGTGCCAGCAGCCCCGGGACAGGGGCAGGAAATGAGCAGTTCTTC.

CDR3 sequence reads: CASSLRVGLAGGDEQFF. DNA for the CDR3: TGTGCCAGCAGCTTAAGAGTAGGACTAGCGGGAGGAGATGAGCAGTTCTTC. The V call is TRBV11-2, the J call TRBJ2-1, with TRBD2 identical over 14 bases. CDR1 and CDR2 (germline): SGHAT, FQNNGV. Trimming cost V 2 bases and J 8 bases; bases outside gene matches: 8. This CDR3 contains 17 residues.

CDR3 nucleotides: TGTGCCAGCAGTTTACGCGGGACTAGCGGGAGGCCTGAGCAGTTCTTC. Translation gives CASSLRGTSGRPEQFF. The J gene is TRBJ2-1, the V gene TRBV28; 15 bases line up with TRBD2. Germline assignment: CDR1 MDHEN and CDR2 SYDVKM. The ends lost 2 bases at V and 9 bases at J; junction bases unmatched: 5. This CDR3 region has 16 residues.

The chain joins TRBV20-1 to TRBJ2-1, with TRBD2 matching 10 bases. J lost 8 bases, V lost 5 bases, and 12 bases had no gene match. This CDR3 spans 15 amino acids. Germline lookup yields CDR1 DFQATT and CDR2 SNEGSKA (reference sequence). CDR3: CSAAKREGLTDEQFF. In nucleotides, the CDR3 is TGCAGTGCTGCCAAGCGGGAGGGCTTGACGGATGAGCAGTTCTTC.

This clonotype was seen only a few times. The chain carries TRBV6-5 and TRBJ2-5, with D maybe TRBD1 (6 bases). From germline, CDR1 is MNHEY and CDR2 SVGAGI. The length of the CDR3 is 13 residues. The V end was cut by 7 bases, the J end by 5 bases, with 14 bases between. The chain's CDR3 is CASTTGTHETQYF. CDR3 nucleotides: TGTGCCAGCACTACAGGGACGCATGAGACCCAGTACTTC.

This clonotype was seen a handful of times. The chain uses TRBV29-1 and TRBJ2-1, with D possibly TRBD1 on 6 matching bases. V was trimmed by 7 bases and J by 5 bases, leaving 24 bases between them. Germline CDR1 and CDR2: SQVTM and ANQGSEA. The CDR3 sequence is 16 residues long. CDR3 in amino acids: CSAGALQGRGDNEQFF. The CDR3 DNA reads TGCAGCGCTGGGGCACTCCAGGGGAGAGGCGACAATGAGCAGTTCTTC.

J is TRBJ2-1 and V is TRBV7-2, with D possibly TRBD1 on 6 matching bases. V lost 5 bases and J 6 bases, leaving 14 bases between the germline ends. CDR3 size: 14 residues. The germline V gene encodes CDR1 SGHTA and CDR2 FQGNSA. The CDR3 protein is CASSRSGVVNEQFF. The CDR3 nucleotides are TGTGCCAGCAGCCGCTCAGGGGTTGTCAATGAGCAGTTCTTC.

The chain recombines TRBV7-9 with TRBJ1-4, with D possibly being TRBD1 (6 bases). Trimming left V 3 bases short and J 4 bases short, with 12 bases between. This CDR3 has 15 amino acids. CDR1 and CDR2 (germline): SEHNR, FQNEAQ (reference sequence). In DNA form, the CDR3 reads TGTGCCAGCAGCTTGCGGGCAGGGGATAATGAAAAACTGTTTTTT. Translation: CASSLRAGDNEKLFF.

This clonotype was seen more than once but under ten times. The chain is built from TRBV6-6 and TRBJ1-1; D gene uncertain. The CDR3 covers 13 residues. Trimming cost V 10 bases and J 5 bases, with 17 bases left between them. The V gene's germline CDR1 is MNHNY and CDR2 SVGAGI (reference sequence). In DNA form, the CDR3 reads TGTGCCACCCGGCCCGGGTTGAGTACTGAAGCTTTCTTT. Amino acids: CATRPGLSTEAFF.

This clonotype was observed a handful of times. This chain uses TRBV12-3 or TRBV12-4 with TRBJ2-7, with TRBD2 matching 10 bases. V was clipped by 6 bases and J by 6 bases; unmatched bases: 2. This CDR3 spans 12 amino acids. CDR3 region: CASRRTSGEQYF. CDR3 bases: TGTGCCAGCAGGCGGACTAGCGGCGAGCAGTACTTC.

This sequence joins TRBV20-1 and TRBJ2-1; TRBD2 aligns across 11 bases. Near its end, the DNA agrees better with TRBJ2-7, so the J call may be wrong. This CDR3 comprises 16 residues. CDR1 is DFQATT and CDR2 is SNEGSKA in the germline V gene (reference sequence). CDR3 coding DNA: TGCAGTGCCCCCCGGGGACTAGCGGTAGCCTACAATGAGCAGTACTTC. Translated, it gives CSAPRGLAVAYNEQYF.

J is TRBJ2-7 and V is TRBV4-1; D may be TRBD2 (6 bases). Near its end, the DNA agrees better with TRBJ2-5, so the J call may be wrong. In germline, CDR1 is MGHRA, CDR2 YSYEKL. The CDR3 contains 16 residues. The CDR3 bases are TGCGCCAGCAGCCACCCTCCGGGAGCACCACGGGAGACCCAGTACTTC. This sequence encodes CASSHPPGAPRETQYF.

The rearrangement uses TRBV29-1 and TRBJ2-3; the match to TRBD2 covers 7 bases. The length of the CDR3 is 14 residues. The germline CDR1 and CDR2 sequences are SQVTM and ANQGSEA. The V segment lost 3 bases and the J segment 4 bases; nucleotides outside the gene matches: 7. CDR3 sequence reads: CSVDGGRASDTQYF. The CDR3 coding sequence is TGCAGCGTTGATGGGGGGAGGGCCTCAGATACGCAGTATTTT.

The V and J genes are TRBV11-2 and TRBJ2-3; possible D gene TRBD1, 6 bases. The CDR3 runs 15 residues. The germline V gene encodes CDR1 SGHAT and CDR2 FQNNGV. The V gene lost 4 bases and the J gene lost 1 base, with 12 bases spanning the gap. CDR3: CASSSRDTRTDTQYF. CDR3 coding DNA: TGTGCCAGCAGCTCCCGGGACACCCGCACAGATACGCAGTATTTT.

In DNA form, the CDR3 reads TGTGCCAGCAGTGAAGAAATAAGCGGGAGGGCCGCAGATACGCAGTATTTT. It encodes CASSEEISGRAADTQYF. This rearrangement joins TRBV6-1 to TRBJ2-3; TRBD2 aligns across 10 bases. The germline gives CDR1 MNHNS, CDR2 SASEGT. The CDR3 has 17 amino acids. V was pared by 1 base and J by 4 bases, with 8 bases of the junction left unmatched.